The 9 T cell receptor beta chains below were found in one sample sequenced in a study of OX40 agonist ivuxolimab in advanced cancers. Clones were sequenced by immunoSEQ multiplex PCR, and TCRdb holds only the in-frame ones, with some missing. The profile shows about 100,000 clones, 85% to 90% of them singletons. The sample was CD4+ or CD8+ T cells sorted from blood, taken in a trial of the OX40 agonist ivuxolimab. These receptors originate from an adult with an advanced solid tumor such as melanoma, head and neck, liver or kidney cancer.

The V call is TRBV30, the J call TRBJ2-1; TRBD2 aligns across 10 bases. V shed 0 bases, J shed 10 bases, and the junction held 12 bases outside the gene matches. CDR3 length equals 16 residues. CDR1 is GTSNPN and CDR2 is SVGIG in the germline V gene (reference sequence). In DNA form, the CDR3 reads TGTGCCTGGAGTGTAGGAACTAGCGGGGCCCACAGAGAGCAGTTCTTC. Its translation: CAWSVGTSGAHREQFF.

Of note for this clone: The same CDR3 can be traced to other DNA sequences in this sample. V usage is TRBV29-1 and J usage is TRBJ2-2, with TRBD2 matching over 8 bases. The V and J ends lost 3 bases and 1 base, in that order; junction bases with no gene match: 10. Germline V lookup: CDR1 SQVTM, CDR2 ANQGSEA. CDR3 length: 17 residues. CDR3 bases: TGCAGCGTTGACCTTCTTCTCGCGGGGGGGAACACCGGGGAGCTGTTTTTT. Protein sequence: CSVDLLLAGGNTGELFF.

V usage is TRBV6-6 and J usage is TRBJ1-6, with D unclear. Trimming stripped 0 bases from V and 9 bases from J, with 3 bases between. Germline values: CDR1 MNHNY, CDR2 SVGAGI (reference sequence). The CDR3 spans 12 residues. The CDR3 bases are TGTGCCAGCAGTTACTCTCTTTCACCCCTCCACTTT. Translated: CASSYSLSPLHF.

The chain couples TRBV6-5 to TRBJ1-2, with D maybe TRBD1 (6 bases). The CDR3 loop spans 16 amino acids. The ends were cut back, 1 base at V and 1 base at J, with 13 bases in the middle. The germline V gene encodes CDR1 MNHEY and CDR2 SVGAGI. The CDR3 nucleotides are TGTGCCAGCAGTTACTGGGAGGCAGGGGTTAACTATGGCTACACCTTC. This encodes CASSYWEAGVNYGYTF.

The rearrangement links TRBV11-2 to TRBJ2-1; 11 nucleotides agree with TRBD1. The germline gives CDR1 SGHAT, CDR2 FQNNGV. J gave up 8 bases and V 3 bases, and 6 bases lay outside the gene matches. The CDR3 covers 15 residues. The CDR3 DNA is TGTGCCAGCAGCTTTAGGGACAGGGGGGGCCATGAGCAGTTCTTC. It specifies CASSFRDRGGHEQFF.

The J gene is TRBJ2-2, the V gene TRBV30; D perhaps matches TRBD1 (5 bases). In germline, CDR1 is GTSNPN, CDR2 SVGIG (reference sequence). Trimming shortened V by 3 bases and J by 8 bases, and 13 bases separated the two germline ends. This CDR3 is 13 amino acids long. CDR3 sequence: CAWSLKGLGELFF. In DNA form, the CDR3 reads TGTGCCTGGAGCCTCAAGGGGCTGGGGGAGCTGTTTTTT.

This chain uses TRBV7-2 with TRBJ2-5; D is unresolved. CDR1 is SGHTA, CDR2 FQGNSA, per germline. V was shortened by 2 bases and J by 5 bases, with 9 bases between the two germline ends. The CDR3 consists of 13 residues. The CDR3 DNA reads TGTGCCAGCAGCTTATTCGACACGGAGACCCAGTACTTC. Translated, it gives CASSLFDTETQYF.

The DNA for the CDR3 is TGTGCCAGCAGTCCAAGAGTCGTTTACAATGAGCAGTTCTTC. This codes for CASSPRVVYNEQFF. The rearrangement uses TRBV25-1 and TRBJ2-1, with D uncertain. Germline loops: CDR1 MGHDK, CDR2 SYGVNS. The ends were cut back, 5 bases at V and 4 bases at J, with 12 bases in the middle. This CDR3 is 14 amino acids long.

This clone has a handful of counts. This chain links TRBV7-2 with TRBJ1-2, with TRBD1 matching over 8 bases. The CDR3 totals 16 residues. CDR1 SGHTA and CDR2 FQGNSA come from the germline V gene. Losses at the gene ends were 5 bases for V and 4 bases for J; bases not matched to a gene: 12. The CDR3 loop is CASSDAISGTGYGYTF. CDR3 nucleotides: TGTGCCAGCAGCGACGCCATTTCCGGGACAGGCTATGGCTACACCTTC.